This is a list of T cell receptor beta chains from one sample in a study of T cell responses to AZD1222 COVID-19 vaccine. Assay used: immunoSEQ multiplex PCR; TCRdb lists only in-frame clones, some missing. The repertoire consists of about 140,000 clones, with around 93% occurring once and the leading ten covering about 3%. The sample consisted of peripheral blood, taken on day 0 of AZD1222 vaccination. These receptors were taken from an adult in good health. Each CDR3 is given with its conserved first and last residue. D genes are given only for firm matches. Rows give clone size only sometimes, using once, few, many, or a class for an expanded clone.

v_gene	d_gene	abundance	j_gene	CDR3aa	CDR3nt
TRBV27	NA	NA	TRBJ2-7	CASSLVGDEQYF	TGTGCCAGCAGTCTCGTCGGGGACGAGCAGTACTTC
TRBV5-8	NA	once	TRBJ1-1	CASGWTEAFF	TGTGCCAGCGGGTGGACTGAAGCTTTCTTT
TRBV30	NA	NA	TRBJ2-7	CAWTRSYEQYF	TGTGCCTGGACACGATCCTACGAGCAGTACTTC
TRBV5-4	TRBD1	NA	TRBJ1-2	CASNPRGQGLDYGYTF	TGTGCCAGCAACCCAAGGGGACAGGGACTCGACTATGGCTACACCTTC
TRBV4-3	NA	NA	TRBJ1-2	CASSQEETNSYGYTF	TGCGCCAGCAGCCAAGAGGAAACTAACTCCTATGGCTACACCTTC
TRBV18	NA	NA	TRBJ1-1	CASFRDINTEAFF	TGTGCCAGCTTCCGGGACATTAACACTGAAGCTTTCTTT
TRBV19	NA	NA	TRBJ2-7	CASSSSWALTYEQYF	TGTGCCAGTAGTAGTTCGTGGGCTTTAACCTACGAGCAGTACTTC
TRBV7-2	TRBD2	NA	TRBJ2-7	CASSLTSGGTYEQYF	TGTGCCAGCAGCTTGACTAGCGGGGGGACATACGAGCAGTACTTC
TRBV7-3	TRBD2	NA	TRBJ2-3	CASSLERGLYTDTQYF	TGTGCCAGCAGCTTAGAGCGGGGGCTTTACACAGATACGCAGTATTTT
TRBV5-1	TRBD1	NA	TRBJ1-4	CASSRDRVQTNEKLFF	TGCGCCAGCAGTAGGGACAGAGTGCAAACTAATGAAAAACTGTTTTTT
TRBV11-2	NA	NA	TRBJ2-7	CASSLGQANSYEQYF	TGTGCCAGCAGCTTAGGACAGGCTAACTCCTACGAGCAGTACTTC
TRBV5-1	TRBD2	once	TRBJ2-5	CASSLAGLAGGRETQYF	TGCGCCAGCAGCTTGGCCGGACTAGCGGGGGGGCGAGAGACCCAGTACTTC
TRBV19	TRBD1	NA	TRBJ1-5	CASRGQLNQPQHF	TGTGCCAGTAGGGGACAGCTCAATCAGCCCCAGCATTTT
TRBV7-8	NA	NA	TRBJ2-7	CASSFRTVLSSYEQYF	TGTGCCAGCAGCTTCCGGACAGTCTTGAGCTCCTACGAGCAGTACTTC
TRBV4-3	NA	NA	TRBJ2-7	CASSQGLGVEQYF	TGCGCCAGCAGCCAAGGGTTAGGGGTAGAGCAGTACTTC
TRBV12-3/TRBV12-4	NA	NA	TRBJ2-3	CASGSPTDTQYF	TGTGCCAGCGGGAGTCCGACAGATACGCAGTATTTT
TRBV14	NA	NA	TRBJ2-1	CASSQVPRYSYNEQFF	TGTGCCAGCAGCCAAGTACCCAGATACTCCTACAATGAGCAGTTCTTC
TRBV28	NA	once	TRBJ1-5	CASSFSSRGNQPQHF	TGTGCCAGCAGTTTTTCGTCCCGCGGTAATCAGCCCCAGCATTTT
TRBV5-1	TRBD1	once	TRBJ1-1	CASSSKDRVGNTEAFF	TGCGCCAGCAGCTCGAAAGACAGGGTCGGGAACACTGAAGCTTTCTTT
TRBV4-1	NA	NA	TRBJ2-7	CASSQDQLESYEQYF	TGCGCCAGCAGCCAAGATCAGCTAGAGTCCTACGAGCAGTACTTC